This entry concerns a single T cell receptor beta chain. Source study methods: Cell counts per sample came from amplifying reference gene primers. TCRdb's copy holds only in-frame clones and misses some; the assay was immunoSEQ multiplex PCR. The V and J calls and clone size come from that table; D and trimming were worked out from the DNA. The sample comprises about 68,000 clones, roughly 85% of which are singletons, and about 8.3% rests with the top ten. This entry is derived from a study of blood T cell repertoires in COVID-19. The sequence derives from a man aged 30-40 years with acute or convalescent COVID-19. Sequenced material: peripheral blood.

As DNA, the CDR3 is TGTGCCACCTCACTAGCGGGGCTGAACACAGATACGCAGTATTTT. Protein: CATSLAGLNTDTQYF. The genes are TRBV28 and TRBJ2-3, with 10 bases matching TRBD2. The germline gives CDR1 MDHEN, CDR2 SYDVKM. Trimming took 10 bases from V and 2 from J; bases not matched to a gene: 9. The CDR3 length is 15 residues. The entire variable domain, with the rest obtained from reference TRBV28 and TRBJ2-3, is as follows: DVKVTQSSRYLVKRTGEKVFLECVQDMDHENMFWYRQDPGLGLRLIYFSYDVKMKEKGDIPEGYSVSREKKERFSLILESASTNQTSMYLCATSLAGLNTDTQYFGPGTRLTVL.